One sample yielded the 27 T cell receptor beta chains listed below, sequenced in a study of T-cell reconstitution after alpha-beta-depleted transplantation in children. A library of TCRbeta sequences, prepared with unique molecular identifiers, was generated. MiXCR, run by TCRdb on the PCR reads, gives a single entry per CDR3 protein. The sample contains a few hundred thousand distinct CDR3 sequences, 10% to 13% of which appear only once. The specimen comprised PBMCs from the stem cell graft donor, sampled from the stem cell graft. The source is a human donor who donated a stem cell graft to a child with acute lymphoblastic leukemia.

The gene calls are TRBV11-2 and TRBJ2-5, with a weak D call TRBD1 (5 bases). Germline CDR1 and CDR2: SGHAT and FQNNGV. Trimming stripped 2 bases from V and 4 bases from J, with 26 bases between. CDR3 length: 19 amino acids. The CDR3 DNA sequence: TGTGCCAGCAGCTTATTAGGGGTCCCGTCGACCTTAGGTGTAGAGACCCAGTACTTC. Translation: CASSLLGVPSTLGVETQYF.

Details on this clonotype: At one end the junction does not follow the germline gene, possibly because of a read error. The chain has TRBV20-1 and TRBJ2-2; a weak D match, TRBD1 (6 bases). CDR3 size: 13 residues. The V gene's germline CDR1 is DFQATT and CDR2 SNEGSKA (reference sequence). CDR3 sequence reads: CSAKDSNNGELFF. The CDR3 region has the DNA TGCAGTGCTAAGGACAGCAACAACGGGGAGCTGTTTTTT.

The CDR3 region is CSARFGSDYEQYF. Written as DNA, the CDR3 is TGCAGTGCTAGATTTGGCTCGGACTACGAGCAGTACTTC. V usage is TRBV20-1 and J usage is TRBJ2-7; D remains unclear. This CDR3 is built from 13 residues. Per the germline V gene, CDR1 is DFQATT and CDR2 is SNEGSKA (reference sequence). V lost 2 bases, J lost 3 bases, and 11 bases lay in between.

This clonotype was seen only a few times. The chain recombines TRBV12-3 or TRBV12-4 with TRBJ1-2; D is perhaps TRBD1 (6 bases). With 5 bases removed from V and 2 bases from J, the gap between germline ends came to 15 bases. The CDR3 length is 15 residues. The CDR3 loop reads CASSPPDRYNYGYTF. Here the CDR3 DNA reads TGTGCCAGCAGTCCACCGGACAGATACAACTATGGCTACACCTTC.

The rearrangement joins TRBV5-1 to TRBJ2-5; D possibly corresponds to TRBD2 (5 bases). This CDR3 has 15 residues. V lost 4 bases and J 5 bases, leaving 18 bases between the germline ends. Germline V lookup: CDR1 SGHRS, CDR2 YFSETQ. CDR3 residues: CASSQGRTSHETQYF. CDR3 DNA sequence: TGCGCCAGCAGCCAAGGACGGACTTCCCACGAGACCCAGTACTTC.

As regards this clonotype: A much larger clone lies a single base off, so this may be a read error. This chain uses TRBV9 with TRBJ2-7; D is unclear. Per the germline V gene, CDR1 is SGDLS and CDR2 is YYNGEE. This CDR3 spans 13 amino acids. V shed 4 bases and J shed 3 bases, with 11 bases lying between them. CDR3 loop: CASSLSPNYEQYF. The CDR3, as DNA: TGTGCCAGCAGCTTATCACCAAACTACGAGCAGTACTTC.

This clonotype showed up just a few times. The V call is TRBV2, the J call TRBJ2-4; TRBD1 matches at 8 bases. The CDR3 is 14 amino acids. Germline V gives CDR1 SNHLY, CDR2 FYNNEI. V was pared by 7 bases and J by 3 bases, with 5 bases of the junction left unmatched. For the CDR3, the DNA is TGTGCCAGCAATTCGGGACAGGTCAAAAACATTCAGTACTTC. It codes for CASNSGQVKNIQYF.

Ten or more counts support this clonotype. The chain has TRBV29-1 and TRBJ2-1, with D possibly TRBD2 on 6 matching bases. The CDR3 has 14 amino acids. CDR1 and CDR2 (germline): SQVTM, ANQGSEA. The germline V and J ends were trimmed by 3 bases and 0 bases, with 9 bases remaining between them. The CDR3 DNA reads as TGCAGCGTTGAGGCCGGGAGCTCCTACAATGAGCAGTTCTTC. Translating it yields CSVEAGSSYNEQFF.

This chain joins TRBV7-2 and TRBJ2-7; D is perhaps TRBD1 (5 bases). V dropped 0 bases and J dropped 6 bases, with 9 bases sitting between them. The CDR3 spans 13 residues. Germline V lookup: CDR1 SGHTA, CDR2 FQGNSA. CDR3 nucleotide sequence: TGTGCCAGCAGCTTAGCCCTAAGGGGCGAGCAGTACTTC. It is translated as CASSLALRGEQYF. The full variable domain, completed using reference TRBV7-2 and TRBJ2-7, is GAGVSQSPSNKVTEKGKDVELRCDPISGHTALYWYRQSLGQGLEFLIYFQGNSAPDKSGLPSDRFSAERTGGSVSTLTIQRTQQEDSAVYLCASSLALRGEQYFGPGTRLTVT.

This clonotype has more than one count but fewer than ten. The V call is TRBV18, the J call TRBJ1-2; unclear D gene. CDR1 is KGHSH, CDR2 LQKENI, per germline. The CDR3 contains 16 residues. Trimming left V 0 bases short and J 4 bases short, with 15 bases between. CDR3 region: CASSPPERGRSYGYTF. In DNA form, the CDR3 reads TGTGCCAGCTCACCACCGGAACGGGGAAGATCCTATGGCTACACCTTC.

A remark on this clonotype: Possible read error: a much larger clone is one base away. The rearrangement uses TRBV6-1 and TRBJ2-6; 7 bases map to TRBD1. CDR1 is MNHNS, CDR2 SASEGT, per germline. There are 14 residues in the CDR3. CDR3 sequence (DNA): TGTGCCAGCCAAGGGGGCACTGGGGCCAACCTCCTGACTTTC. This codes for CASQGGTGANLLTF.

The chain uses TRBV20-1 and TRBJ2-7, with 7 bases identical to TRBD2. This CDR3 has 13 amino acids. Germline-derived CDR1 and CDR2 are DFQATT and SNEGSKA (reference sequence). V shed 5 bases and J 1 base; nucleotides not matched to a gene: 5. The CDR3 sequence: CSAPSGLSYEQYF. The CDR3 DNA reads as TGCAGTGCTCCTAGCGGATTGTCCTACGAGCAGTACTTC.

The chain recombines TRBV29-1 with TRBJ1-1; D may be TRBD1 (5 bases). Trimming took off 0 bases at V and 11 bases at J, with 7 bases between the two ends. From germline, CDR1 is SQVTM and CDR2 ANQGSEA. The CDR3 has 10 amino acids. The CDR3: CSVEDGTAFF. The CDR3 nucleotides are TGCAGCGTTGAAGATGGGACGGCTTTCTTT.

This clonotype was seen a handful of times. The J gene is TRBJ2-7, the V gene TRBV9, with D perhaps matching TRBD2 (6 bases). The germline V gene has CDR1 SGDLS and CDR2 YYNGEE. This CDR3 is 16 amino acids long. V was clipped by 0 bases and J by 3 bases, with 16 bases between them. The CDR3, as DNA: TGTGCCAGCAGCGTAGGTCGGGGTGGGGGAGGCTACGAGCAGTACTTC. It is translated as CASSVGRGGGGYEQYF.

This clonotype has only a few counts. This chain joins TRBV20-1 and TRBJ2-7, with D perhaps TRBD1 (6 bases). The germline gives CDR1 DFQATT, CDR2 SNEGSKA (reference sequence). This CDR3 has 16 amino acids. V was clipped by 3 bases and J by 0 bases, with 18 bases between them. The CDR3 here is CSASDGQGTLSYEQYF. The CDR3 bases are TGCAGTGCTAGTGATGGCCAGGGGACCCTCTCCTACGAGCAGTACTTC.

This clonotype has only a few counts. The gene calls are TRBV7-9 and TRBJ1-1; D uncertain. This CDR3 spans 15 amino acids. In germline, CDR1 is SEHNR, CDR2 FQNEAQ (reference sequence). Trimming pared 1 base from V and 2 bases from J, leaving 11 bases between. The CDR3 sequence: CASSLVSANNTEAFF. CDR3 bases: TGTGCCAGCAGCTTAGTTTCGGCGAACAACACTGAAGCTTTCTTT. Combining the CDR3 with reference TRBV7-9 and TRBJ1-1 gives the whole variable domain DTGVSQNPRHKITKRGQNVTFRCDPISEHNRLYWYRQTLGQGPEFLTYFQNEAQLEKSRLLSDRFSAERPKGSFSTLEIQRTEQGDSAMYLCASSLVSANNTEAFFGQGTRLTVV.

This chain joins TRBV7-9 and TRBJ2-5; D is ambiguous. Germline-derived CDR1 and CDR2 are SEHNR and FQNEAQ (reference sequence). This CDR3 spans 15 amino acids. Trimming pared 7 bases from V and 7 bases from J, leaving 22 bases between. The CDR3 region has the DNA TGTGCCAGCACCGAGACACAAGACCCTAGAGGGACCCAGTACTTC. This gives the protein CASTETQDPRGTQYF. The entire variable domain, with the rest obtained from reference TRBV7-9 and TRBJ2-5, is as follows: DTGVSQNPRHKITKRGQNVTFRCDPISEHNRLYWYRQTLGQGPEFLTYFQNEAQLEKSRLLSDRFSAERPKGSFSTLEIQRTEQGDSAMYLCASTETQDPRGTQYFGPGTRLLVL.

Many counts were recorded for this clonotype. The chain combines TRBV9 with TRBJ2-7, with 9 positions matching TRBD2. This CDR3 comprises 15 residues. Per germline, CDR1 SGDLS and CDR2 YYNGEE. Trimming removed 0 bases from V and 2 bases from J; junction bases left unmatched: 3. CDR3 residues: CASSVEVAGAYEQYF. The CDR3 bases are TGTGCCAGCAGCGTAGAAGTAGCGGGAGCCTACGAGCAGTACTTC.

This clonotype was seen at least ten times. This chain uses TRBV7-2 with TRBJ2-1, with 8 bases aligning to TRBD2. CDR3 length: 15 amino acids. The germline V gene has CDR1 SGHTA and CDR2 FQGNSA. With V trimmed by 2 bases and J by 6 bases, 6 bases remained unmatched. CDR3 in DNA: TGTGCCAGCAGCTTACGGACTAGCTCGTCCAATGAGCAGTTCTTC. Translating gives CASSLRTSSSNEQFF.

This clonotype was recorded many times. As DNA, the CDR3 is TGCGCCAGCAGCCAAGATCCGACTTCTTACACAGATACGCAGTATTTT. This gives the protein CASSQDPTSYTDTQYF. V is TRBV4-3 and J is TRBJ2-3; no clear D gene. Per germline, CDR1 LGHNA and CDR2 YSLEER. The germline V and J ends were trimmed by 0 bases and 2 bases, with 12 bases remaining between them. The CDR3 contains 16 residues.

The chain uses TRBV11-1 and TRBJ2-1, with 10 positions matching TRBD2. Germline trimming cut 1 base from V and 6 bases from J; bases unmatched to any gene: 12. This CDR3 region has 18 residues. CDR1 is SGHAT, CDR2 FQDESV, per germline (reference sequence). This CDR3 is CASSLESLAGEGGNEQFF. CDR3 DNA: TGTGCCAGCAGCTTAGAAAGTCTAGCGGGAGAGGGAGGCAATGAGCAGTTCTTC.

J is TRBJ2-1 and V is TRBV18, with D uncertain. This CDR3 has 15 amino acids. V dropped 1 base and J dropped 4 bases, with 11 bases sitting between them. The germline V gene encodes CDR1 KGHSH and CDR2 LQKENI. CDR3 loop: CASSPLNVGYNEQFF. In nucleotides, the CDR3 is TGTGCCAGCTCACCACTGAACGTTGGATACAATGAGCAGTTCTTC. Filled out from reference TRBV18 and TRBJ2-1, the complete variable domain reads NAGVMQNPRHLVRRRGQEARLRCSPMKGHSHVYWYRQLPEEGLKFMVYLQKENIIDESGMPKERFSAEFPKEGPSILRIQQVVRGDSAAYFCASSPLNVGYNEQFFGPGTRLTVL.

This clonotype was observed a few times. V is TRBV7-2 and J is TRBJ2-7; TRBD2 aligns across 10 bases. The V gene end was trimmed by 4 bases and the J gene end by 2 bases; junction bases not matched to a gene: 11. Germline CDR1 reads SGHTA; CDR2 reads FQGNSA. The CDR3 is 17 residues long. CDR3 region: CASSSKGASGSPYEQYF. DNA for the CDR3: TGTGCCAGCAGCTCCAAGGGGGCTAGCGGGAGCCCCTACGAGCAGTACTTC.

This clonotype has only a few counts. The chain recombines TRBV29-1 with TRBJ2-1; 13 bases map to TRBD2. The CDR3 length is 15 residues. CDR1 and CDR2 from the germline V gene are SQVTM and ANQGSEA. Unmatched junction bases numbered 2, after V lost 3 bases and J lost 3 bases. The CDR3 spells CSVEGLAGIYNEQFF. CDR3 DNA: TGCAGCGTTGAGGGACTAGCGGGAATCTACAATGAGCAGTTCTTC.

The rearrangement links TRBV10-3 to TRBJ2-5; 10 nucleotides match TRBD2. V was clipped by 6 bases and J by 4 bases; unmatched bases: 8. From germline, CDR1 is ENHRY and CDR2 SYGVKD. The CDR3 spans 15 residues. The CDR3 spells CAIRGLAGGLETQYF. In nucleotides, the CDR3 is TGTGCCATCAGAGGATTAGCGGGAGGTTTAGAGACCCAGTACTTC.

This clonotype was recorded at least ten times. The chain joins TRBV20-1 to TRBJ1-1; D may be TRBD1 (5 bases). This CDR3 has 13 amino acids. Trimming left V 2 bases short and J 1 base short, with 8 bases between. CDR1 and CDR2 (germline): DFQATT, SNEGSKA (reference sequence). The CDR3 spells CSARRQPNTEAFF. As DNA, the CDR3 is TGCAGTGCTAGAAGACAGCCGAACACTGAAGCTTTCTTT.

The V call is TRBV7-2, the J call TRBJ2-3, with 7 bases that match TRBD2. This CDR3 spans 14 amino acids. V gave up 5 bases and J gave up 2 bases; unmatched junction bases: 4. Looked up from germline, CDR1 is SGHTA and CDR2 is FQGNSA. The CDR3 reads CASSGRANTDTQYF. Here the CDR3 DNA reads TGTGCCAGCAGCGGGAGGGCCAACACAGATACGCAGTATTTT.